This T cell receptor beta chain is from a study of CD4 and CD8 cells across lung adenocarcinoma regions. Donors had localized lung adenocarcinoma, a non-small cell lung cancer. CDR3 size: 11 residues. Germline CDR1 MNHNS, CDR2 SASEGT. Via MiXCR, TCRdb re-called the PCR reads, giving one row per CDR3 protein. The sample lists over 15,000 distinct CDR3 sequences; less than 55% were seen once. The receptor was derived from a female donor with lung adenocarcinoma. The CD4 and CD8 labels of this study may be unreliable. Sequencing input: CD8+ T cells from the center of a lung tumor. This chain joins TRBV6-1 and TRBJ2-2; no clear D gene. The J call may be wrong; the DNA end is better matched by TRBJ2-3. CDR3 in DNA: TGTGAGAGTTGGTCCACCGGGACGCAGTATTTT. It specifies CESWSTGTQYF.